One and the same sample provided the 17 T cell receptor beta chains below, sequenced in a study of blood T cells in healthy people across ages. The second PCR ran roughly 6 to 11 cycles with a sample-barcoded 5' primer and J-beta primers. TCRdb itself ran the 5' RACE reads through MiXCR, one entry per CDR3 protein. The repertoire holds some 1.8 million distinct CDR3 sequences, with about 39% as singletons. Material for sequencing was blood. These receptors were collected from a human donor in good health.

The V gene is TRBV7-8, the J gene TRBJ2-4, with 9 positions matching TRBD1. Near its end, the DNA agrees better with TRBJ2-7, so the J call may be wrong. The CDR3 covers 16 residues. The V gene's germline CDR1 is SGHVS and CDR2 FQNEAQ. In nucleotides, the CDR3 is TGTGCCAGCAGCATCAACACCGGGACAGGGAGATACGAGCAGTACTTC. Amino acid sequence: CASSINTGTGRYEQYF.

The chain combines TRBV20-1 with TRBJ2-5; no firm D call. Germline CDR1 reads DFQATT; CDR2 reads SNEGSKA (reference sequence). This CDR3 has 14 residues. Between the trimmed V and J ends, which lost 5 bases and 0 bases, there was a span of 13 bases. The CDR3 spells CSARQYGYQETQYF. The CDR3 DNA follows: TGCAGTGCTCGGCAGTACGGGTACCAAGAGACCCAGTACTTC.

The CDR3 sequence: CASSLALTASGNTIYF. DNA for the CDR3: TGCGCCAGCAGCTTGGCCCTGACAGCCTCTGGAAACACCATATATTTT. The chain recombines TRBV5-1 with TRBJ1-3, with a tentative D call TRBD1 (5 bases). Germline V gene data show CDR1 as SGHRS and CDR2 as YFSETQ. V shed 0 bases and J shed 0 bases, with 10 bases lying between them. There are 16 residues in the CDR3.

The rearrangement uses TRBV20-1 and TRBJ1-1; no reliable D call. The germline V gene has CDR1 DFQATT and CDR2 SNEGSKA (reference sequence). Trimming took 3 bases from V and 3 from J, leaving 14 bases between them. This CDR3 is 14 amino acids long. CDR3 region: CSASLGIGYTEAFF. CDR3 sequence (DNA): TGCAGTGCTAGCCTCGGGATAGGGTACACTGAAGCTTTCTTT.

This sequence joins TRBV2 and TRBJ2-2; TRBD1 matches at 7 bases. Germline CDR1 is SNHLY and CDR2 is FYNNEI. There are 14 residues in the CDR3. The V segment lost 3 bases and the J segment 5 bases; nucleotides outside the gene matches: 3. CDR3 loop: CASSEEQGTGELFF. The CDR3 nucleotides are TGTGCCAGCAGTGAGGAACAGGGGACCGGGGAGCTGTTTTTT.

The chain combines TRBV20-1 with TRBJ1-1; D is unresolved. This CDR3 is built from 13 residues. Trimming shortened V by 3 bases and J by 1 base, and 9 bases separated the two germline ends. Germline V gene data show CDR1 as DFQATT and CDR2 as SNEGSKA (reference sequence). DNA of the CDR3: TGCAGTGCTAGCACGGACCCGAACACTGAAGCTTTCTTT. It codes for CSASTDPNTEAFF.

The chain is built from TRBV7-2 and TRBJ2-7; D unresolved. CDR1 is SGHTA, CDR2 FQGNSA, per germline. The CDR3 has 14 residues. V dropped 4 bases and J dropped 3 bases, with 13 bases sitting between them. The CDR3 nucleotides read TGTGCCAGCAGCTCTACGACCCCCATCTACGAGCAGTACTTC. Translation: CASSSTTPIYEQYF. Using reference TRBV7-2 and TRBJ2-7 for the parts outside the CDR3, the full variable domain is GAGVSQSPSNKVTEKGKDVELRCDPISGHTALYWYRQSLGQGLEFLIYFQGNSAPDKSGLPSDRFSAERTGGSVSTLTIQRTQQEDSAVYLCASSSTTPIYEQYFGPGTRLTVT.

The chain is built from TRBV4-1 and TRBJ1-4; no firm D call. Deletions cut 5 bases from V and 0 bases from J, with 19 bases between. Germline-derived CDR1 and CDR2 are MGHRA and YSYEKL. CDR3 length: 18 residues. CDR3 amino acids: CASSISDGLTSTNEKLFF. CDR3 sequence (DNA): TGCGCCAGCAGCATATCAGACGGGCTTACATCAACTAATGAAAAACTGTTTTTT.

V gene TRBV3-1 combines with J gene TRBJ1-6; no clear D. Germline values: CDR1 LGHDT, CDR2 YNNKEL (reference sequence). The CDR3 contains 15 residues. V gave up 5 bases and J gave up 5 bases, with 13 bases separating them. CDR3 amino acids: CASSLEGSDNSPLHF. CDR3 bases: TGTGCCAGCAGCTTAGAGGGCAGCGATAATTCACCCCTCCACTTT.

The rearrangement joins TRBV2 to TRBJ2-1; the D is unclear. This CDR3 comprises 13 residues. Germline V gene lookup returns CDR1 SNHLY and CDR2 FYNNEI. V was cut by 3 bases and J by 8 bases, with 11 bases left in between. The CDR3 coding sequence is TGTGCCAGCAGTGAGATGTTTAGTGATGAGCAGTTCTTC. Protein sequence: CASSEMFSDEQFF.

This clonotype was detected only a few times. This chain joins TRBV12-3 or TRBV12-4 and TRBJ1-2; TRBD1 matches 8 bases. CDR3 length equals 14 residues. V lost 3 bases, J lost 8 bases, and 8 bases stayed unmatched. The CDR3: CASSLNTGGRGYTF. For the CDR3, the DNA is TGTGCCAGCAGTTTGAACACAGGGGGAAGAGGCTACACCTTC.

Regarding this clonotype: The junction and the germline gene differ at one end; a read error may be behind it. The CDR3 nucleotides read TGCGCCAGCAGCCAAGATCCCGACAGGGGGCTTTCCTACAAGCAGTACTTC. Protein sequence: CASSQDPDRGLSYKQYF. The V and J genes are TRBV4-3 and TRBJ2-7, with 10 bases identical to TRBD1. Germline lookup yields CDR1 LGHNA and CDR2 YSLEER. This CDR3 spans 17 amino acids.

The chain combines TRBV28 with TRBJ1-2; 9 positions agree with TRBD1. In germline, CDR1 is MDHEN, CDR2 SYDVKM. The V segment lost 5 bases and the J segment 5 bases; nucleotides outside the gene matches: 12. This CDR3 is 16 amino acids long. CDR3 sequence: CASSPNLRTGVYGYTF. CDR3 DNA sequence: TGTGCCAGCAGTCCGAACCTTCGGACAGGGGTTTATGGCTACACCTTC.

DNA for the CDR3: TGTGCCACCAGTGATTCGGGACCCCCCTACAATGAGCAGTTCTTC. Residues: CATSDSGPPYNEQFF. This rearrangement joins TRBV24-1 to TRBJ2-1, with D perhaps matching TRBD1 or TRBD2 (5 bases each). Trimming cost V 2 bases and J 2 bases, with 9 bases left between them. CDR1 is KGHDR, CDR2 SFDVKD, per germline. The CDR3 spans 15 residues.

A note on this clonotype: Mismatch with germline at one junction end may stem from a read error. The chain uses TRBV7-9 and TRBJ2-7; no definite D call. The germline gives CDR1 SEHNR, CDR2 FQNEAQ (reference sequence). This CDR3 has 12 residues. The CDR3 protein is CTSSPLAYEQYF. The DNA of the CDR3 is TGTACCAGCAGCCCACTTGCCTACGAGCAGTACTTC. Looking up the rest from reference TRBV7-9 and TRBJ2-7 gives the full variable domain: DTGVSQNPRHKITKRGQNVTFRCDPISEHNRLYWYRQTLGQGPEFLTYFQNEAQLEKSRLLSDRFSAERPKGSFSTLEIQRTEQGDSAMYLCTSSPLAYEQYFGPGTRLTVT.

This clonotype turned up a few times. The CDR3 DNA reads TGCAGTGCCAACGGGGGGGCCTACATTTATGAGCAGTTCTTC. Translating it yields CSANGGAYIYEQFF. The chain has TRBV20-1 and TRBJ2-1, with TRBD2 identical over 8 bases. V lost 6 bases, J lost 8 bases, and 12 bases stayed unmatched. Germline lookup yields CDR1 DFQATT and CDR2 SNEGSKA (reference sequence). This CDR3 is built from 14 residues.

This chain joins TRBV5-1 and TRBJ2-7; tentative D call: TRBD2 (6 bases). This CDR3 has 15 residues. Germline assignment: CDR1 SGHRS and CDR2 YFSETQ. The ends were cut back, 4 bases at V and 4 bases at J, with 18 bases in the middle. DNA of the CDR3: TGCGCCAGCAGCCAACCGGGACTGGTGCTATACGAGCAGTACTTC. Translating it yields CASSQPGLVLYEQYF.